This T cell receptor (beta chain) was retrieved from a study of blood T cell repertoires in COVID-19. Study-level information: The samples span acute and convalescent COVID-19 from the United States, Italy and Spain. Sample material is recorded as cDNA or gDNA derived from T cells, B-cell-depleted T cells, or PBMCs.

Authors' analysis steps: Reference gene primer amplification gave estimated nucleated cell counts. The method was immunoSEQ multiplex PCR; TCRdb's version includes in-frame clones alone and lacks a portion of them. Clone size and V and J calls were adopted from that table, with D and trimming inferred from the DNA. The sample records a few hundred thousand clones, 75% to 95% being singletons. Germline trimming cut 2 bases from V and 5 bases from J; bases unmatched to any gene: 3. The CDR3 spans 15 residues. The germline CDR1 and CDR2 sequences are MDHEN and SYDVKM. Enrollment of patients from Seattle took place during active infection, with longitudinal follow-up. This clone was detected only a few times.

The chain employs TRBV28 and TRBJ1-6; 7 bases map to TRBD1. This TCR was sampled from a woman in her twenties or thirties with COVID-19, enrolled during active disease. The sequenced sample consisted of peripheral blood. This CDR3 is CASSLPTGHNSPLHF. CDR3 bases: TGTGCCAGCAGTTTACCGACAGGGCATAATTCACCCCTCCACTTT.